The entry below gives a single T cell receptor beta chain sequence along with its context. This clonotype was counted at least ten times. Its specific antigen is unknown. The sample holds no much larger clone one base away, and base qualities are not on file. This record belongs to a study of molecular identifiers for immune sequencing clone quantification (dated by TCRdb to 2016 to 2018). Background on the whole study: For a replicate experiment, RNA from roughly 20,000 or 100,000 naive CD8 T cells was divided into five aliquots, of which four were sequenced. The study was a methods study using CD8 T cells to benchmark molecular-identifier clustering-based TCR repertoire sequencing (MIDCIRS) and TCR RNA copy counting.

The library was built by means of PCR. For sequencing, a NextSeq 500 was employed. Bulk TCR libraries were prepared as previously described, using TCR primers listed in Table S5. The Qiagen AllPrep DNA/RNA kit was used to purify total RNA. Before any analysis, reads coming from multiple sequencing runs of the same library were combined into one pool. In the original analysis: Reads were retained only if their TCR constant sequence matched exactly, and those retained reads were trimmed to 150 nt and grouped according to their 12-nt molecular barcodes. Reads inside each barcode group were sub-clustered using a 15% Levenshtein threshold, and a quality-weighted consensus sequence was constructed for each RNA molecule. Non-functional sequences were discarded, and so were lower-count sequences lying one edit away from another sequence. Based on a fit of two negative binomial distributions, barcode sub-clusters having less than 20% of the maximum read count were discarded. The public reads were run again by TCRdb, first through fastp at Q25 and then through MiXCR, and only productive beta chains were kept. Each CDR3 protein appears once, grouped with its most common genes and DNA. It is TCRdb's table, rather than the study itself, that gives the V and J calls and clone size. Within this sample are under 600,000 distinct CDR3 sequences, with about 25% of them counted one time only. The ten largest clones add up to 0.7% to 0.9% of the sample.

The CDR3 holds 8 amino acids from the cysteine to the phenylalanine. Only the CDR3 part of the read is kept: 24 bases, read in frame from the first base. V is reduced by 8 bases and J by 14 bases, leaving a spacing of 9 bases between them. Per the germline V gene, MNHNS is the CDR1 and SASEGT is the CDR2. Libraries of naive CD8 T cells were built from about 19,000 to 1,100,000 sorted cells, with 10%, 30% or 50% of the purified RNA used. Naive CD8 T cells were FACS-sorted as CD8+CD4-CCR7+CD45RA+ on a BD FACSAria II into RLT Plus buffer. Approximately nine TCR copies' worth of Jurkat RNA were spiked into about 20,000-1,000,000 naive CD8 T cell samples to test detection sensitivity. CD8 T cells were enriched with RosetteSep CD8+ T Cell Enrichment Cocktail and Ficoll-Paque, followed by ACK red cell lysis. What the work shows at the level of the full study, not this receptor alone: Even against a background of some 920,000 naive CD8 T cells, spiked-in Jurkat TCR RNA amounting to a single cell's worth was reported to be detectable. Modeling gave roughly 3 recovered TCR RNA copies per cell versus about 10 by digital PCR, implying about 30% capture efficiency. In CMV-specific effector cells, clones with more than 20 RNA copies contained over 99% of molecules, whereas in naive cells such clones contained under 1% of molecules. The sizes of highly expanded clones could end up underestimated when identical TCR molecules share a barcode. The naive libraries included spiked-in Jurkat TCR RNA (about ten copies' worth), and this Jurkat TCR RNA is not part of the donor repertoire. When barcode sub-clustering was left out, chimeric consensus sequences inflated TCR diversity, with chimeras reaching as high as 47%.

The chain employs TRBV6-1 and TRBJ1-2; the D gene cannot be resolved reliably. The TCR was taken from a human donor in good health. Some libraries in this study had Jurkat cell RNA spiked in. Sequences were obtained from naive CD8+ T cells from blood, with Jurkat cell RNA spiked in. The cell subset or site tag for this specimen amounts to: FACS-sorted CD8+CD4-CCR7+CD45RA+ naive T cells. The CDR3 protein sequence reads: CASHDGTF. The nucleotide sequence reads TGTGCCAGCCATGACGGGACCTTC.